This TCR beta chain was sequenced for a study of cytomegalovirus exposure and HLA in healthy donors. Findings and limits, study-wide: The study recorded about 160 TCR beta chains that were cytomegalovirus-associated. Both high specificity and high sensitivity reportedly marked the classifier's diagnosis of cytomegalovirus status.

Notes on this clone: Its antigen is unidentified.

The table came from immunoSEQ multiplex PCR; TCRdb's copy has only in-frame clones and leaves some out. The sample contains a few hundred thousand clones, around 90% of which appear only once. Germline loops: CDR1 SGHAT, CDR2 FQNNGV. Trimming took 3 bases from V and 7 from J; bases not matched to a gene: 10. The CDR3 totals 17 residues. Material: PBMCs. The clonotype was recovered from a woman aged 18-30 years in good health and CMV-seronegative. The chain uses TRBV11-2 and TRBJ1-6; 9 positions agree with TRBD1. In DNA, the CDR3 is TGTGCCAGCAGCTTCCACAGTACAGGGGGCGGCAATTCACCCCTCCACTTT. Translating it yields CASSFHSTGGGNSPLHF.